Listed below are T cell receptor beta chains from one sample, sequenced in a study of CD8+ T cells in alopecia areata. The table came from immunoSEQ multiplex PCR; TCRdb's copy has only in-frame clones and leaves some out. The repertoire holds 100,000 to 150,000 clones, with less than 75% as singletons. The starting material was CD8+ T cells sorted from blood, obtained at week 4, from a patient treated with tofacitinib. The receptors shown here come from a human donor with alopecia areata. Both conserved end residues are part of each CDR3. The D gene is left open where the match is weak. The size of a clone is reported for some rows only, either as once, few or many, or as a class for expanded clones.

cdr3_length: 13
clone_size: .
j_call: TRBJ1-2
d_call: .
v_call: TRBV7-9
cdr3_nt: TGTGCCAGCGGCAGGGACAATTTCTATGGCTACACCTTC
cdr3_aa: CASGRDNFYGYTF

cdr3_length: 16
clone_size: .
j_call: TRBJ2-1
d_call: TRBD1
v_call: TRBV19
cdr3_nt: TGTGCCAGTAGTGTAGCAGGGGGAAGCTCCTACACTGAGCAGTTCTTC
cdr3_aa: CASSVAGGSSYTEQFF

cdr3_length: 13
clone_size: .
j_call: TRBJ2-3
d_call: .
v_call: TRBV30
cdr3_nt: TGTGCGCTAAGGGGCCTCGGACAAGATACGCAGTATTTT
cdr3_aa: CALRGLGQDTQYF

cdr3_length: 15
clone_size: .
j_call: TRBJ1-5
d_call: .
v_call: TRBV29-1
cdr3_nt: TGCAGCGTTGAACTAGACGGGGCCATAAATCAGCCCCAGCATTTT
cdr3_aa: CSVELDGAINQPQHF

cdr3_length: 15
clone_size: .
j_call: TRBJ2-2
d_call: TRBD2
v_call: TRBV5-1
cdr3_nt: TGCGCCAGCAGCTCAGGACTAGGGAGCACCGGGGAGCTGTTTTTT
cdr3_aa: CASSSGLGSTGELFF

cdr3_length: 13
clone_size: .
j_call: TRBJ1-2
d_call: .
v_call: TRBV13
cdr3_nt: TGTGCCAGCAGCTTAGTGGCAGGGGATGGCTACACCTTC
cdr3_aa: CASSLVAGDGYTF

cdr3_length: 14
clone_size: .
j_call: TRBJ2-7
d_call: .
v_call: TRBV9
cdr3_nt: TGTGCCAGCAGCTTCGGAGGGGGGACTATCGAGCAGTACTTC
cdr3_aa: CASSFGGGTIEQYF

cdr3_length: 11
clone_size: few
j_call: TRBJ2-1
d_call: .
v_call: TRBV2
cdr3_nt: TGTGCCAGCAGTGGGGGAAATGAGCAGTTCTTC
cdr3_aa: CASSGGNEQFF

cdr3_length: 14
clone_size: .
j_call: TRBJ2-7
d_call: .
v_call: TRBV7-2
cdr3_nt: TGTGCCAGCAGCTTAGGACTAGTTGCCTACGAGCAGTACTTC
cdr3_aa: CASSLGLVAYEQYF

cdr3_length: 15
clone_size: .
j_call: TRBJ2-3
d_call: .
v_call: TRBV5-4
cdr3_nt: TGTGCCAGCAGCTTGGCCGCAGGGGGCACAGATACGCAGTATTTT
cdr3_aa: CASSLAAGGTDTQYF

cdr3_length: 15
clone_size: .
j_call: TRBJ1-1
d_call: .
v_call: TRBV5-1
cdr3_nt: TGCGCCAGCAGCCTATGGACAGACCCGGGTACTGAAGCTTTCTTT
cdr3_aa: CASSLWTDPGTEAFF

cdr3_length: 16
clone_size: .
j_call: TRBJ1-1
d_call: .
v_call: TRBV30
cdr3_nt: TGTGCCTGGAGTGTATATGGGGCACCCACGAACACTGAAGCTTTCTTT
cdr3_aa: CAWSVYGAPTNTEAFF

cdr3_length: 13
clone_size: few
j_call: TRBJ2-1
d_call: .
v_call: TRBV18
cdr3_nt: TGTGCCAGCTCACGCCAGGGCCACAATGAGCAGTTCTTC
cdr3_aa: CASSRQGHNEQFF

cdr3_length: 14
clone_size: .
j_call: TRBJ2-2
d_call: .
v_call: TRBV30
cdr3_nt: TGTGCCTGGAGTGTTGGTGGGGGAACCGGGGAGCTGTTTTTT
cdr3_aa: CAWSVGGGTGELFF